The clone carrying this T cell receptor (beta chain) was seen a single time. This entry is derived from a study of T cells in Graves' hyperthyroidism and ophthalmopathy. Whole-study context: Before treatment of any kind, peripheral blood was taken at initial diagnosis.

Clinical Activity Scores of at least 3, NOSPECS grades of at least 4 and durations under 3 months characterized ophthalmopathy patients. PBMCs were obtained from over 8.5 ml fresh peripheral blood. With 5 bases clipped from V and 4 bases from J, the junction kept 5 bases outside the gene matches. This CDR3 is built from 13 residues. The CDR3 regions of TCR beta were amplified from RNA transcripts. HTBI primers were employed in a first-round RT-PCR of the TCR CDR3. Each CDR3 protein is one row after TCRdb ran MiXCR on the multiplex PCR reads. This table holds a few hundred thousand distinct CDR3 sequences, about a sixth found once.

The TCR sequence derives from a woman between 35 and 50 years old with Graves' ophthalmopathy. The specimen was blood. The rearrangement links TRBV12-3 or TRBV12-4 to TRBJ2-7, with TRBD1 identical over 7 bases. CDR3 coding DNA: TGTGCCAGCAGTAGGACAGGAGAATACGAGCAGTACTTC. This gives the protein CASSRTGEYEQYF.